This T cell receptor beta chain was documented in a study of cytomegalovirus exposure and HLA in healthy donors. Notes on the study in general: Later analysis identified several of the most significant clusters that appeared linked to common viral pathogens. TCR beta sequences numbering 16,951 were associated with HLA alleles at 0.05 false discovery rate in a later analysis. Indistinguishable V segments such as TRBV6-2 and TRBV6-3 were excluded.

This CDR3 has 18 residues. V was clipped by 0 bases and J by 6 bases; unmatched bases: 14. CDR1 is LNHDA and CDR2 is SQIVND in the germline V gene (reference sequence). Primers: 60 Vbeta forward and 13 Jbeta reverse. Profiling relied on immunoSEQ multiplex PCR, and the TCRdb table lists in-frame clones only, not all of them. The data contain around 120,000 clones, 70% to 80% of them singletons. With respect to this clone: Its antigen is as yet unknown.

This TCR was sampled from a woman aged 50 to 65 in good health and CMV-seronegative. Sequencing was done on a sample of PBMCs. This sequence joins TRBV19 and TRBJ2-5, with 9 bases matching TRBD2. The CDR3 protein is CASSIDALFAGGEKTQYF. The CDR3 coding sequence is TGTGCCAGTAGTATAGACGCTCTTTTCGCGGGAGGGGAGAAGACCCAGTACTTC.